These T cell receptor beta chains were read from a single sample in a study of cytomegalovirus exposure and HLA in healthy donors. Clones were sequenced by immunoSEQ multiplex PCR, and TCRdb holds only the in-frame ones, with some missing. Here the sample spans around 110,000 clones, 60% to 80% being singletons. Sequenced sample: PBMCs. The receptors come from a boy aged 5-17 years in good health and CMV-seronegative. Each CDR3 is given with its conserved first and last residue. The order of the fields is D gene, V gene, J gene, clone size, CDR3 protein, CDR3 DNA. D genes are given only for firm matches. A row's size may be missing; if present it is once, few, many or a size class.

NA	TRBV5-4	TRBJ1-3	NA	CASSSGTTMSSGNTIYF	TGTGCCAGCAGCTCGGGGACAACTATGAGCTCTGGAAACACCATATATTTT
NA	TRBV5-6	TRBJ2-3	once	CASSSGLTDTQYF	TGTGCCAGCAGCTCAGGACTTACCGATACGCAGTATTTT
NA	TRBV11-3	TRBJ2-5	NA	CASSLFPDSQETQYF	TGTGCCAGCAGCTTATTCCCGGACAGCCAAGAGACCCAGTACTTC
NA	TRBV28	TRBJ1-6	NA	CASSQGLSYNSPLHF	TGTGCCAGCAGCCAGGGCCTCTCCTATAATTCACCCCTCCACTTT
TRBD2	TRBV6-1	TRBJ2-7	NA	CASSVGLAGAREQYF	TGTGCCAGCAGTGTTGGACTAGCGGGAGCTCGGGAGCAGTACTTC
NA	TRBV5-8	TRBJ1-1	NA	CASSSLGWSTEAFF	TGTGCCAGCAGCTCCCTAGGTTGGAGCACTGAAGCTTTCTTT
TRBD2	TRBV9	TRBJ2-5	NA	CASSGWTSGKETQYF	TGTGCCAGCAGCGGGTGGACTAGCGGGAAAGAGACCCAGTACTTC
NA	TRBV4-1	TRBJ1-5	NA	CASSQDGGTAYQPQHF	TGCGCCAGCAGCCAAGACGGGGGGACCGCCTATCAGCCCCAGCATTTT
TRBD1	TRBV5-3	TRBJ2-5	few	CARSDRGETQYF	TGTGCCAGAAGCGACAGGGGAGAGACCCAGTACTTC
NA	TRBV28	TRBJ1-2	NA	CASSPRTDYGYTF	TGTGCCAGCAGTCCCCGGACTGATTATGGCTACACCTTC
TRBD1	TRBV28	TRBJ1-2	once	CASSQGAWGYTF	TGTGCCAGCAGTCAGGGGGCGTGGGGCTACACCTTC
NA	TRBV12-2	TRBJ1-5	once	CASRLGGGDNQPQHF	TGTGCAAGTCGCTTAGGCGGGGGCGACAATCAGCCCCAGCATTTT
TRBD2	TRBV27	TRBJ2-1	NA	CASRPSGSIHNEQFF	TGTGCCAGCAGGCCTAGCGGGAGTATCCACAATGAGCAGTTCTTC
NA	TRBV29-1	TRBJ2-3	once	CSVAGGVRTDTQYF	TGCAGCGTTGCGGGGGGCGTTCGCACAGATACGCAGTATTTT
TRBD2	TRBV19	TRBJ2-7	NA	CASSPRTSLYEQYF	TGTGCCAGTAGTCCCCGGACTAGCCTCTACGAGCAGTACTTC
NA	TRBV2	TRBJ1-1	NA	CASSGTTGAFF	TGTGCCAGCAGCGGGACAACTGGGGCTTTCTTT
NA	TRBV5-1	TRBJ1-1	NA	CASSPDRGTEAFF	TGCGCCAGCAGCCCAGACCGGGGCACTGAAGCTTTCTTT
NA	TRBV7-2	TRBJ2-7	NA	CASSQQGRLYEQYF	TGTGCCAGCAGCCAACAGGGGAGGCTTTACGAGCAGTACTTC
NA	TRBV6-5	TRBJ2-1	NA	CASSYGRGTGPNEQFF	TGTGCCAGCAGTTACGGGAGGGGGACAGGACCAAATGAGCAGTTCTTC
NA	TRBV10-3	TRBJ1-1	NA	CAISESLVSEAFF	TGTGCCATCAGTGAATCCCTCGTTTCTGAAGCTTTCTTT
NA	TRBV9	TRBJ1-6	few	CASSEGQSSGSPLHF	TGTGCCAGCAGCGAGGGACAATCAAGCGGATCACCCCTCCACTTT
TRBD1	TRBV5-1	TRBJ2-5	NA	CASSFGQGQETQYF	TGCGCCAGCAGCTTCGGACAGGGGCAAGAGACCCAGTACTTC
NA	TRBV5-1	TRBJ1-1	few	CASSLVARGGTEAFF	TGCGCCAGCAGCTTGGTGGCCAGGGGTGGCACTGAAGCTTTCTTT
TRBD2	TRBV9	TRBJ2-2	NA	CASSEGTSPNTGELFF	TGTGCCAGCAGCGAGGGGACTAGCCCGAACACCGGGGAGCTGTTTTTT
NA	TRBV5-4	TRBJ2-6	NA	CASSSSGAGANVLTF	TGTGCCAGCAGCTCGTCGGGGGCTGGGGCCAACGTCCTGACTTTC
NA	TRBV7-2	TRBJ1-2	NA	CASSLNQIGGYTF	TGTGCCAGCAGCTTAAATCAGATCGGGGGCTACACCTTC
TRBD1	TRBV5-1	TRBJ1-4	NA	CASSLQGINEKLFF	TGCGCCAGCAGCTTACAGGGGATAAATGAAAAACTGTTTTTT
NA	TRBV28	TRBJ1-1	NA	CASSTAHFEAFF	TGTGCCAGCAGCACTGCGCATTTTGAAGCTTTCTTT
NA	TRBV28	TRBJ2-3	once	CASTPQDRYTDTQYF	TGTGCCAGCACCCCGCAGGATCGATACACAGATACGCAGTATTTT
TRBD2	TRBV27	TRBJ2-1	once	CASSLRTSGTLSGYNEQFF	TGTGCCAGCAGTCTTCGGACTAGCGGAACCCTCTCAGGCTACAATGAGCAGTTCTTC
NA	TRBV5-4	TRBJ1-1	NA	CASTFNRAMNTEAFF	TGTGCCAGCACCTTTAACAGGGCCATGAACACTGAAGCTTTCTTT
TRBD1	TRBV2	TRBJ2-7	NA	CASSLGTGGAYEQYF	TGTGCCAGCAGTTTAGGAACAGGGGGTGCCTACGAGCAGTACTTC